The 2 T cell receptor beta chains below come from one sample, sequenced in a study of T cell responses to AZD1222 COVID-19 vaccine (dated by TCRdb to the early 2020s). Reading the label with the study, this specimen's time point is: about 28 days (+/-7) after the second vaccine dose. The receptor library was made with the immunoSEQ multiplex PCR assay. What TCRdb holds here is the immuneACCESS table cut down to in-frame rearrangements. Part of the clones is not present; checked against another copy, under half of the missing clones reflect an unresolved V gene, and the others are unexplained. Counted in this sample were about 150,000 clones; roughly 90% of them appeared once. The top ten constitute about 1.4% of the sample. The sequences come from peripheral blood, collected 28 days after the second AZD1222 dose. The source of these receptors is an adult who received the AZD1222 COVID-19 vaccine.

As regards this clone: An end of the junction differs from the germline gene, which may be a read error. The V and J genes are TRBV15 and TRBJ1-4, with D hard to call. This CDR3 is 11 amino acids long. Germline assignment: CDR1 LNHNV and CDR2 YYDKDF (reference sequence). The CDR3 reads CATSRQTKKVF. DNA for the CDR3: TGTGCCACCAGCAGACAGACCAAGAAGGTTTTT.

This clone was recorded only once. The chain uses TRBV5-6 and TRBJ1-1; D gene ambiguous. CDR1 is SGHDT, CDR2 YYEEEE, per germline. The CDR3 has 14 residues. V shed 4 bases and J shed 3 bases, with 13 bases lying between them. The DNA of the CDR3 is TGTGCCAGCAGCCGACCCGGTTTTGACACTGAAGCTTTCTTT. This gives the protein CASSRPGFDTEAFF.